The 13 T cell receptor beta chains below come from one sample, sequenced in a study of shared clonotypes between healthy human individuals (dated by TCRdb to 2018 to 2021). The library was prepared using the immunoSEQ multiplex PCR assay. The source is immuneACCESS, and TCRdb retained only in-frame sequences with V and J called. Part of the clones is not carried over; for the studies checked, unresolved V genes explain less than half of this, and the remainder is unexplained. This sample comprises around 100,000 clones, less than 80% of them detected only once. In total, the top ten clones hold 40% to 45% of the sample. Sequencing was carried out using memory CD8+ T cells sorted from blood. Explained via the paper, the cell subset or site label denotes: CD45RO+ cells pooled with CCR7-negative TemRA cells. The receptors here all came from a man between 25 and 39 years old in good health.

This clone was counted between two and nine times. V gene TRBV2 combines with J gene TRBJ2-7; D not certain. CDR3 length: 11 residues. Trimming stripped 6 bases from V and 2 bases from J, with 5 bases between. Germline V gene data show CDR1 as SNHLY and CDR2 as FYNNEI. The CDR3 DNA reads as TGTGCCAGCAGCCCCACCTACGAGCAGTACTTC. Its translation is CASSPTYEQYF.

V and J are TRBV14 and TRBJ1-2; D is unresolved. The CDR3 loop spans 18 amino acids. Germline loops: CDR1 SGHDN, CDR2 FVKESK. The ends were cut back, 1 base at V and 4 bases at J, with 22 bases in the middle. The CDR3 DNA sequence: TGTGCCAGCAGCCAAGCGGAATTTTCAGCGTCAGAGATCTATGGCTACACCTTC. Translated, it gives CASSQAEFSASEIYGYTF.

This clone has a count of ten or more. This rearrangement joins TRBV21-1 to TRBJ2-2; TRBD1 is the table's D call and was not checked against the DNA. TRBV21-1 is termed a pseudogene. The CDR3 totals 13 residues. This CDR3 is CAGQREWTGELFF. The CDR3 coding sequence is TGTGCCGGACAGAGGGAATGGACCGGGGAGCTGTTTTTT.

This clone has only a few counts. The sample carries other DNA sequences with the same CDR3. The chain uses TRBV5-1 and TRBJ1-2; unclear D gene. This CDR3 is built from 13 residues. Germline assignment: CDR1 SGHRS and CDR2 YFSETQ. V lost 2 bases, J lost 2 bases, and 7 bases lay in between. The CDR3 coding sequence is TGCGCCAGCAGCTTTGGAGGGAACTATGGCTACACCTTC. Its protein product is CASSFGGNYGYTF.

This chain joins TRBV6-6 and TRBJ2-7; 9 bases align to TRBD2. Trimming removed 6 bases from V and 0 bases from J; junction bases left unmatched: 3. The CDR3 is 14 amino acids. From germline, CDR1 is MNHNY and CDR2 SVGAGI (reference sequence). This CDR3 is CASRTSGASYEQYF. CDR3 bases: TGTGCCAGCAGGACTAGCGGAGCCTCCTACGAGCAGTACTTC.

This clone occurred many times. V is TRBV28 and J is TRBJ1-5, with D unclear. V lost 1 base, J lost 0 bases, and 10 bases lay in between. The CDR3 length is 16 residues. Germline loops: CDR1 MDHEN, CDR2 SYDVKM. The CDR3 sequence is CASSLYTDSSNQPQHF. As DNA, the CDR3 is TGTGCCAGCAGTTTATACACAGACTCTAGCAATCAGCCCCAGCATTTT.

This rearrangement joins TRBV4-3 to TRBJ2-1, with 11 bases aligning to TRBD2. From germline, CDR1 is LGHNA and CDR2 YSLEER. The CDR3 runs 18 residues. V was clipped by 0 bases and J by 2 bases; unmatched bases: 6. This CDR3 reads CASSQDQLAGGAYNEQFF. The DNA of the CDR3 is TGCGCCAGCAGCCAAGATCAATTAGCGGGAGGGGCCTACAATGAGCAGTTCTTC.

The chain uses TRBV28 and TRBJ2-7, with 10 bases identical to TRBD2. The V gene end was trimmed by 3 bases and the J gene end by 5 bases; junction bases not matched to a gene: 13. This CDR3 region has 17 residues. From germline, CDR1 is MDHEN and CDR2 SYDVKM. CDR3 residues: CASSFGGAGGPANEQYF. CDR3 bases: TGTGCCAGCAGTTTCGGGGGAGCGGGAGGGCCGGCGAACGAGCAGTACTTC.

In the case of this clone: Other DNA sequences from this sample encode an identical CDR3 as well. This rearrangement joins TRBV29-1 to TRBJ2-3, with D tentatively TRBD1 (5 bases). CDR1 and CDR2 from the germline V gene are SQVTM and ANQGSEA. V was pared by 7 bases and J by 4 bases, with 9 bases between. The CDR3 has 11 amino acids. Written as DNA, the CDR3 is TGCAGCGGGTCCAGGGCAGATACGCAGTATTTT. This sequence encodes CSGSRADTQYF.

The chain joins TRBV27 to TRBJ2-1; D call uncertain. The CDR3 contains 18 residues. V lost 6 bases, J lost 0 bases, and 21 bases lay in between. Germline assignment: CDR1 MNHEY and CDR2 SMNVEV (reference sequence). CDR3 sequence (DNA): TGTGCCAGCAGCCGATCCCTGCCCAGCGCCAGCTCCTACAATGAGCAGTTCTTC. This gives the protein CASSRSLPSASSYNEQFF.

This clone was seen many times. The chain links TRBV6-4 to TRBJ2-1; TRBD2 matches 12 bases. Germline assignment: CDR1 MRHNA and CDR2 SNTAGT. The junction had 4 bases not matched to a gene; V was cut back by 5 bases and J by 5 bases. The CDR3 sequence is 15 residues long. CDR3 sequence: CASSRLAGADNEQFF. Written as DNA, the CDR3 is TGTGCCAGCAGTCGACTAGCGGGGGCGGACAATGAGCAGTTCTTC.

J is TRBJ2-7 and V is TRBV9; D remains unclear. The CDR3 spans 15 residues. Trimming cost V 3 bases and J 0 bases, with 13 bases left between them. From germline, CDR1 is SGDLS and CDR2 YYNGEE. The CDR3 is CASSASPESSYEQYF. DNA for the CDR3: TGTGCCAGCAGCGCTTCCCCGGAGAGCTCCTACGAGCAGTACTTC.

The genes are TRBV7-8 and TRBJ2-6, with D maybe TRBD1 (5 bases). CDR3 length equals 17 residues. Looked up from germline, CDR1 is SGHVS and CDR2 is FQNEAQ. Deletions cut 5 bases from V and 1 base from J, with 15 bases between. The CDR3 spells CASSPGLSRSGANVLTF. The CDR3 nucleotides read TGTGCCAGCAGCCCAGGGCTTTCGAGATCTGGGGCCAACGTCCTGACTTTC.